This record concerns one T cell receptor (beta chain) sequence. Its target is not known. The sample is drawn from a study of breast tumors, draining lymph nodes, adjacent tissues. Whole-study results and caveats: Compared with basal-like, luminal-like tumors shared significantly more repertoire with nontumor tissue. Tumors had less TCR diversity than lymph nodes, more than nontumor tissue. Data fit most tumor T cells coming from lymph node, expanding in tumor. Tumor T cell lymph node origin was a supported hypothesis, not proven.

From the multiplex PCR reads, TCRdb called clonotypes with MiXCR, one entry per CDR3 protein. The table has about 47,000 distinct CDR3 sequences, more than 20% seen once. Germline-derived CDR1 and CDR2 are MGHRA and YSYEKL. The CDR3 totals 13 residues. The V and J ends lost 10 bases and 5 bases respectively, with 18 bases between them. Sequences were obtained from breast tumor tissue. This sequence joins TRBV4-1 and TRBJ2-7; tentative D call: TRBD2 (5 bases). The sequence was collected from a female donor with breast cancer. Some clones in this sample may be carry-over from other donors' samples. DNA of the CDR3: TGCGCCACTTCGAGGGAATCAAACAACGAGCAGTACTTC. This codes for CATSRESNNEQYF.